Here is one T cell receptor beta chain with its context. The data were taken from a study of blood T cells in healthy people across ages. A J-beta primer mix and a sample-barcoded 5' primer were used in a second PCR of about 7 to 12 cycles. TCRdb independently ran MiXCR on the 5' RACE reads; one entry per CDR3 protein. Of about 1.1 million distinct CDR3 sequences in the sample, around two fifths were seen once. Per the germline V gene, CDR1 is SQVTM and CDR2 is ANQGSEA. V dropped 3 bases and J dropped 3 bases, with 2 bases sitting between them. This CDR3 comprises 10 residues. Sequences were obtained from blood. The genes are TRBV29-1 and TRBJ2-5; D unresolved. The TCR originated in a man between 18 and 29 years old in good health. Here the CDR3 reads CSVDEETQYF. The DNA for the CDR3 is TGCAGCGTTGATGAAGAGACCCAGTACTTC.